This TCR beta chain was recorded in a study of cytomegalovirus exposure and HLA in healthy donors. The CDR3 has 13 amino acids. CDR1 SGHRS and CDR2 YFSETQ come from the germline V gene. Trimming removed 0 bases from V and 8 bases from J, with 8 bases in between. Amplification used 60 Vbeta primers and 13 Jbeta primers. Assay used: immunoSEQ multiplex PCR; TCRdb lists only in-frame clones, some missing. The data hold about 92,000 clones, with roughly four fifths observed a single time. Material: PBMCs. The chain carries TRBV5-1 and TRBJ2-2; weak D call: TRBD1 (5 bases). The clonotype originates from a woman aged 18-29 years in good health and CMV-seropositive. CDR3 sequence: CASSLVREGELFF. The CDR3 DNA reads TGCGCCAGCAGCTTGGTCAGGGAAGGGGAGCTGTTTTTT.